This T cell receptor (beta chain) was observed in a study of blood T cell repertoires in COVID-19 (dated by TCRdb to about 2020). Regarding the research as a whole: Samples covering the acute and convalescent phases of COVID-19 were provided by collaborators in the United States, Italy and Spain. The material from the prospective study consisted of cDNA or gDNA derived from T cells, B-cell-depleted T cells, or PBMCs. Deeply sampled blood TCRbeta repertoires from subjects exposed to, actively infected with, or recovered from COVID-19 were included in the dataset. Samples were obtained from the ongoing ImmuneRACE study (first 160 participants) and from approximately 1,200 subjects provided by 6 global collaborators. HLA class I and class II types, where available, came from metadata supplied by the sample provider rather than from assay-based typing. The sample metadata nearly always contained a de-identified subject ID, COVID-19 status, age in years and sex. The repertoires were released in a freely available public database intended as a resource for research on the immune response to SARS-CoV-2.

The immunoSEQ Assay, a bias-controlled multiplex PCR, was used to amplify TCRbeta CDR3 regions from genomic DNA. Turning to the authors' computational methods: The number of nucleated cells in each sample was estimated from the amplification of reference gene primers within the assay. To quantify the absolute abundance of each unique TCRbeta CDR3 rearrangement, sequence reads were collapsed and filtered. For each sample, productive Simpson clonality was calculated as the square root of Simpson's diversity index across productive rearrangements. TCRdb took this table from immuneACCESS and kept in-frame rearrangements with V and J called. Such tables lack part of the clones; where checked against another copy, unresolved V genes explain under half of the gap, and the rest is unexplained. V and J calls and clone size follow that table, whereas D and trimming were derived from the DNA. The sample data list over 200,000 clones, and 85% to 90% of these were observed just once. 2% to 3% of the sample lies in the top ten.

Summary of the overall study and its limitations: How much clinical and demographic metadata was included differed by source and by participant, and the metadata was provided uncurated.

The CDR3 holds 17 amino acids from the cysteine to the phenylalanine. The DNA shown is the 51-base CDR3, in frame from base 1. The germline V end is reduced by 2 bases and the J end by 0 bases; junction bases left unmatched: 6. Sequences SGDLS (CDR1) and YYNGEE (CDR2) are obtained from the germline V gene. At one collaborating source in Seattle, patients were enrolled during active infection and were followed longitudinally through the course of disease. Whole blood was collected in K2EDTA tubes by collaborating institutions according to the institutions' own protocols. For TCRbeta analysis, collaborator samples were shipped as frozen whole blood, as isolated PBMCs, or as DNA extracted from either sample type. To note about this clone: Its antigen is not yet known. Within one base of it there is no much larger clone, and no base qualities were kept.

Sequenced material: peripheral blood. This sequence originates from a man aged 30 to 39 with COVID-19, enrolled during active disease. The V and J genes are TRBV9 and TRBJ1-1; 11 of the junction bases match TRBD1. The nucleotide sequence reads as follows: TGTGCCAGCAGCGTCACCGGGACAGGGGGAGTGAACACTGAAGCTTTCTTT. It codes for CASSVTGTGGVNTEAFF.